This T cell receptor (beta chain) was profiled in a study of cytotoxic CD8 clonotypes in ibrutinib-treated CLL. Study-wide points: Researchers report that baseline clonality outpaced age-matched healthy donors and tracked circulating CD8+ T-cell counts. The clonality rise at ibrutinib response reflected private clonotype expansion. Higher clonality was seen at ibrutinib response and a return toward baseline at progression.

A word on this clone: Antigen specificity is unknown.

The method was immunoSEQ multiplex PCR; TCRdb's version includes in-frame clones alone and lacks a portion of them. The sample lists roughly 330,000 clones, around 66% occurring once. This CDR3 has 14 amino acids. V lost 1 base and J lost 8, with 14 bases in between. Germline V lookup: CDR1 MGHRA, CDR2 YSYEKL. Genomic DNA (about 2.2 micrograms) was obtained from cryopreserved PBMCs for construction of TCR beta libraries. The chain recombines TRBV4-1 with TRBJ1-2; D remains ambiguous. This clonotype was sampled from a human donor with chronic lymphocytic leukemia. Sequenced here: PBMCs, sampled after 36 months of ibrutinib treatment. CDR3: CASSQGVVSLGYTF. For the CDR3, the DNA is TGCGCCAGCAGCCAAGGGGTTGTGAGCTTAGGCTACACCTTC.